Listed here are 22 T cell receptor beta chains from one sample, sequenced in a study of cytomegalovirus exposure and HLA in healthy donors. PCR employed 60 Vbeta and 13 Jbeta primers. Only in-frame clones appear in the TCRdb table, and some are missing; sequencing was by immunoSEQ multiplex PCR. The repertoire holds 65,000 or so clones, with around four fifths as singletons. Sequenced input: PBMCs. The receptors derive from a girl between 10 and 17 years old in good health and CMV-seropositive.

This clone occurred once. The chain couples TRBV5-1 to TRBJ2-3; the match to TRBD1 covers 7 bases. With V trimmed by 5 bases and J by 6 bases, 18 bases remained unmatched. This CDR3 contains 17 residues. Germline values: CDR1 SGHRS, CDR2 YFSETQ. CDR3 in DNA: TGCGCCAGCAGAAGGAATGGACAGGCCGGCCCCCTGGATACGCAGTATTTT. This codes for CASRRNGQAGPLDTQYF.

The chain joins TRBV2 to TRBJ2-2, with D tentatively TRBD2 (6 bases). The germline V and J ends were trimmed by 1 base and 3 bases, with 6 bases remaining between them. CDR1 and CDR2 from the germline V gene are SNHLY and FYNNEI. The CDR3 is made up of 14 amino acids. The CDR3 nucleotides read TGTGCCAGCAGTGAAGGGGGGGACACCGGGGAGCTGTTTTTT. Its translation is CASSEGGDTGELFF.

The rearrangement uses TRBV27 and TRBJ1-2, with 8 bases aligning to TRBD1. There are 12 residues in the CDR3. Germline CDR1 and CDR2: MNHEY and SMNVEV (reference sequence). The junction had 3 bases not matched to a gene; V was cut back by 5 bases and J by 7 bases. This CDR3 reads CASSTQGAGYTF. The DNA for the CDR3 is TGTGCCAGCAGTACCCAGGGGGCTGGCTACACCTTC.

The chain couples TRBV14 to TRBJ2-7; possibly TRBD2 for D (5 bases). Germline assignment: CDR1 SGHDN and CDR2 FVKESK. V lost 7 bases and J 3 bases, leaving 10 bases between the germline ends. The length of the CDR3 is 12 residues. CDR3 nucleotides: TGTGCCAGCAATGAGGGTGGCTACGAGCAGTACTTC. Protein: CASNEGGYEQYF.

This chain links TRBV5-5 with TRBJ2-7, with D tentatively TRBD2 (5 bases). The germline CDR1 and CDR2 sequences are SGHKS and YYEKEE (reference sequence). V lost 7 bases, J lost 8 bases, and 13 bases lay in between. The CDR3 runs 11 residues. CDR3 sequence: CASSSRVKQYF. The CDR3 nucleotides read TGTGCCAGCTCCTCGAGGGTCAAGCAGTACTTC.

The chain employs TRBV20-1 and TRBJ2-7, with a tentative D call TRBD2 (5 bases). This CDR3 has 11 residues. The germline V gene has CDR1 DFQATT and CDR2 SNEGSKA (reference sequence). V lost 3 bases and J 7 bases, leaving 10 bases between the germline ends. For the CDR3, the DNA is TGCAGTGCTAGCCCCCCGGGAGAGCAGTACTTC. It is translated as CSASPPGEQYF.

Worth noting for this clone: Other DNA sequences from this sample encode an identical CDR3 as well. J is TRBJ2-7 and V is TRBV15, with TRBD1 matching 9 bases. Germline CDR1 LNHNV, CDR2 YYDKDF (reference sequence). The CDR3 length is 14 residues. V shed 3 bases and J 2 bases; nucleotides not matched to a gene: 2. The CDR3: CATSRDRGPYEQYF. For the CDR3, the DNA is TGTGCCACCAGCAGGGACAGGGGTCCCTACGAGCAGTACTTC.

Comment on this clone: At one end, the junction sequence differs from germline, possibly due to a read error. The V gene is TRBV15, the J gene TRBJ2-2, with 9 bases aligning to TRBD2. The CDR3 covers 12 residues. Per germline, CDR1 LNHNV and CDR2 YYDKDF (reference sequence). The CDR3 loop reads CATSSRGGGLFF. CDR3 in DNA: TGTGCCACCAGCAGCCGCGGGGGGGGGCTGTTTTTT. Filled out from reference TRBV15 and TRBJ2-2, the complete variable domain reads DAMVIQNPRYQVTQFGKPVTLSCSQTLNHNVMYWYQQKSSQAPKLLFHYYDKDFNNEADTPDNFQSRRPNTSFCFLDIRSPGLGDTAMYLCATSSRGGGLFFGEGSRLTVL.

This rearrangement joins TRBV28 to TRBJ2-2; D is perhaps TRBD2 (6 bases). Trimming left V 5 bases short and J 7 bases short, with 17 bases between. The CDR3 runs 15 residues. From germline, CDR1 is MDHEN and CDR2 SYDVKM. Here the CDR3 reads CASSTDSLGGGELFF. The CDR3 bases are TGTGCCAGCAGTACCGACTCTCTGGGGGGCGGGGAGCTGTTTTTT.

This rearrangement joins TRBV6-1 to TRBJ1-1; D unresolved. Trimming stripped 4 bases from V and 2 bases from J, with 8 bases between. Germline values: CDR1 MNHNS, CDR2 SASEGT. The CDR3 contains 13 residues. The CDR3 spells CASSGQGNTEAFF. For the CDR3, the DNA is TGTGCCAGCAGTGGACAAGGCAACACTGAAGCTTTCTTT.

CDR3 region: CASSQTGFQETQYF. As DNA, the CDR3 is TGTGCCAGCAGCCAGACAGGGTTCCAAGAGACCCAGTACTTC. This rearrangement joins TRBV6-5 to TRBJ2-5; TRBD1 matches at 7 bases. Germline V gives CDR1 MNHEY, CDR2 SVGAGI. The trim removed 6 bases at V and 1 base at J, leaving 5 bases unmatched. The CDR3 totals 14 residues.

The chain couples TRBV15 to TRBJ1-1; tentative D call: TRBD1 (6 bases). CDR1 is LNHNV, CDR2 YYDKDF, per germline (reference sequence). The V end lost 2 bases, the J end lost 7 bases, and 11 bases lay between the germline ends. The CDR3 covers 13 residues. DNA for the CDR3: TGTGCCACCAGCAGATATAACAGGGTTGAAGCTTTCTTT. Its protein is CATSRYNRVEAFF.

The DNA for the CDR3 is TGTGCCAGCAGTGACAGAGGCACCGGGGAGCTGTTTTTT. It is translated as CASSDRGTGELFF. The V gene is TRBV6-4, the J gene TRBJ2-2; no firm D call. V lost 2 bases, J lost 4 bases, and 5 bases lay in between. This CDR3 region has 13 residues. In germline, CDR1 is MRHNA, CDR2 SNTAGT.

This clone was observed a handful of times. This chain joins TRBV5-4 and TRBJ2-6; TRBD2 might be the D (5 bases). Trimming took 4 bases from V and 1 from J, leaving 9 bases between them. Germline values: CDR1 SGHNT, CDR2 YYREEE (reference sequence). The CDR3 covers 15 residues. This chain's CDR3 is CASSRRGSGANVLTF. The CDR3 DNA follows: TGTGCCAGCAGCCGACGGGGATCTGGGGCCAACGTCCTGACTTTC.

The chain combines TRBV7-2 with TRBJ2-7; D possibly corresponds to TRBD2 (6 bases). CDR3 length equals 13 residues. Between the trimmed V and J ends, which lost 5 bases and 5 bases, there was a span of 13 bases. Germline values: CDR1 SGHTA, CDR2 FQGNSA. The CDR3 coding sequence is TGTGCCAGCAGCCCGACGGGAGTAGACGAGCAGTACTTC. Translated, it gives CASSPTGVDEQYF.

The CDR3 spells CSVSQGTLYGYTF. The CDR3 DNA is TGCAGCGTTTCGCAGGGGACGCTATATGGCTACACCTTC. This chain joins TRBV29-1 and TRBJ1-2; TRBD1 is a possible D gene (6 bases). Germline V gives CDR1 SQVTM, CDR2 ANQGSEA. Deletions cut 5 bases from V and 5 bases from J, with 15 bases between. The length of the CDR3 is 13 residues.

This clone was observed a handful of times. CDR3 loop: CASSSRQGPTQPQHF. CDR3 DNA sequence: TGTGCCAGCAGCTCCCGACAGGGCCCTACACAGCCCCAGCATTTT. This rearrangement joins TRBV28 to TRBJ1-5; TRBD1 matches at 7 bases. Germline lookup yields CDR1 MDHEN and CDR2 SYDVKM. The CDR3 consists of 15 residues. The V and J ends lost 6 bases and 7 bases, in that order; junction bases with no gene match: 12.

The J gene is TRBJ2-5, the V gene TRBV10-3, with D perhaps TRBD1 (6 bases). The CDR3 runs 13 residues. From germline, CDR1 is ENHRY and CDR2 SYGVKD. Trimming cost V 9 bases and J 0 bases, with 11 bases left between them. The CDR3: CAIGRDNQETQYF. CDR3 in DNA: TGTGCCATTGGCCGGGACAACCAAGAGACCCAGTACTTC.

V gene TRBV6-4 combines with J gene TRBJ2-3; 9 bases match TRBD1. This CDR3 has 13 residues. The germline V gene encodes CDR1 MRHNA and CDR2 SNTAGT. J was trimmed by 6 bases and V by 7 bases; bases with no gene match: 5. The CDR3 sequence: CASNRGLGDTQYF. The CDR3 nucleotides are TGTGCCAGCAACAGGGGGCTGGGGGATACGCAGTATTTT.

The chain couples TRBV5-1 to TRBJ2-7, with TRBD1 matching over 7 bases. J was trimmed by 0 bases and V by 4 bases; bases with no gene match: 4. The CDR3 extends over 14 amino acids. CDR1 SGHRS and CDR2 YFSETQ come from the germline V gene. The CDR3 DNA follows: TGCGCCAGCAGCATGACAGGGATCTCCTACGAGCAGTACTTC. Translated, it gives CASSMTGISYEQYF.

The CDR3 bases are TGCGCCAGCAGCGCGGGACTTCTCAAAGAGACCCAGTACTTC. Amino acid sequence: CASSAGLLKETQYF. This chain joins TRBV5-1 and TRBJ2-5, with D perhaps matching TRBD2 (6 bases). V was pared by 4 bases and J by 3 bases, with 13 bases between. The CDR3 runs to 14 residues. Germline V gives CDR1 SGHRS, CDR2 YFSETQ.

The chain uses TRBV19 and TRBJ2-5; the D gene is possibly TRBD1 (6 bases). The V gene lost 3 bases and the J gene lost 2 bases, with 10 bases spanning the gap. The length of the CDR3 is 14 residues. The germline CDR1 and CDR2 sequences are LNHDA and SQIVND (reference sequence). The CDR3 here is CASSMGAAQETQYF. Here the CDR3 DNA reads TGTGCCAGTAGTATGGGGGCGGCACAAGAGACCCAGTACTTC.